This passage covers 7 T cell receptor beta chains from one sample sequenced in a study of blood T cells in healthy people across ages. PCR was performed a second time for 7 to 11 cycles using a sample-barcoded 5' primer and a J-beta primer mix. Via MiXCR, TCRdb re-called the 5' RACE reads, giving one row per CDR3 protein. Counted here are hundreds of thousands of distinct CDR3 sequences, around three fifths occurring once; the ten biggest clones make up 20% to 30%. The sample was blood. Receptors were obtained from a middle-aged man in good health.

In this sample, this clonotype turned up a few times. V usage is TRBV3-1 and J usage is TRBJ2-4, with a possible D match to TRBD2 (6 bases). CDR1 and CDR2 (germline): LGHDT, YNNKEL (reference sequence). This CDR3 is built from 14 residues. V was trimmed by 0 bases and J by 7 bases, leaving 10 bases between them. This chain's CDR3 is CASSQDGGMNIQYF. CDR3 nucleotide sequence: TGTGCCAGCAGCCAAGATGGCGGGATGAACATTCAGTACTTC. The complete variable domain, with remaining parts taken from reference TRBV3-1 and TRBJ2-4, reads DTAVSQTPKYLVTQMGNDKSIKCEQNLGHDTMYWYKQDSKKFLKIMFSYNNKELIINETVPNRFSPKSPDKAHLNLHINSLELGDSAVYFCASSQDGGMNIQYFGAGTRLSVL.

This chain joins TRBV25-1 and TRBJ1-2; D gene ambiguous. This CDR3 has 11 amino acids. CDR1 is MGHDK, CDR2 SYGVNS, per germline. V gave up 9 bases and J gave up 8 bases, with 13 bases separating them. The CDR3 loop reads CASGDGWGYTF. For the CDR3, the DNA is TGTGCCAGTGGTGACGGGTGGGGCTACACCTTC.

V is TRBV29-1 and J is TRBJ2-5; tentative D call: TRBD2 (6 bases). Germline CDR1 is SQVTM and CDR2 is ANQGSEA. The V end was cut by 2 bases, the J end by 4 bases, with 14 bases between. The CDR3 totals 14 residues. CDR3 nucleotides: TGCAGCGTTGAACTAACGGGAGTCTCAGAGACCCAGTACTTC. Its translation: CSVELTGVSETQYF.

The V and J genes are TRBV9 and TRBJ2-5; 7 bases fit TRBD2. The germline V gene encodes CDR1 SGDLS and CDR2 YYNGEE. V was pared by 5 bases and J by 4 bases, with 11 bases of the junction left unmatched. The CDR3 is 15 residues long. CDR3 sequence (DNA): TGTGCCAGCAGGAAAGCGGGAAGGGTGGGAGAGACCCAGTACTTC. It specifies CASRKAGRVGETQYF. Based on the CDR3 plus reference TRBV9 and TRBJ2-5, the full variable domain is DSGVTQTPKHLITATGQRVTLRCSPRSGDLSVYWYQQSLDQGLQFLIQYYNGEERAKGNILERFSAQQFPDLHSELNLSSLELGDSALYFCASRKAGRVGETQYFGPGTRLLVL.

This chain uses TRBV7-2 with TRBJ2-1; D call uncertain. In germline, CDR1 is SGHTA, CDR2 FQGNSA. The CDR3 runs 17 residues. V was cut by 1 base and J by 0 bases, with 13 bases left in between. This chain's CDR3 is CASSLDKTLPSYNEQFF. CDR3 nucleotides: TGTGCCAGCAGCTTAGATAAGACACTACCCTCCTACAATGAGCAGTTCTTC.

The chain employs TRBV20-1 and TRBJ2-7, with D unclear. This CDR3 region has 16 residues. V lost 0 bases to trimming and J lost 1 base, with 16 bases between them. Germline V gene lookup returns CDR1 DFQATT and CDR2 SNEGSKA (reference sequence). The CDR3 DNA reads TGCAGTGCTAGAGACCGAGTTAGTACACCTTCCTACGAGCAGTACTTC. It encodes CSARDRVSTPSYEQYF.

The rearrangement joins TRBV3-1 to TRBJ2-5; perhaps TRBD1 as D (5 bases). V was pared by 3 bases and J by 4 bases, with 9 bases between. Per the germline V gene, CDR1 is LGHDT and CDR2 is YNNKEL (reference sequence). The CDR3 loop spans 13 amino acids. This CDR3 reads CASSHWGGETQYF. In DNA form, the CDR3 reads TGTGCCAGCAGCCATTGGGGCGGAGAGACCCAGTACTTC.